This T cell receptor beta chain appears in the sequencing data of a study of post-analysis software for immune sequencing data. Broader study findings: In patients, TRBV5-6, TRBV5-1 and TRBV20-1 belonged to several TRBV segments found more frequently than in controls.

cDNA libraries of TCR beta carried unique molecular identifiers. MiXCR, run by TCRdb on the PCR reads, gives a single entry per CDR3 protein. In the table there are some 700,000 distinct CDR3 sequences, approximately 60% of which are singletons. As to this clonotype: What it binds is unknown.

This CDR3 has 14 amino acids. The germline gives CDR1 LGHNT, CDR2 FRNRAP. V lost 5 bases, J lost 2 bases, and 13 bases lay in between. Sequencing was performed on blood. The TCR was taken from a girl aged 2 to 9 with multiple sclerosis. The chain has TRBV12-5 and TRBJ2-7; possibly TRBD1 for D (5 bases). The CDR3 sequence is CASGQGRSPYEQYF. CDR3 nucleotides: TGTGCTAGTGGTCAGGGCCGCAGCCCCTACGAGCAGTACTTC.